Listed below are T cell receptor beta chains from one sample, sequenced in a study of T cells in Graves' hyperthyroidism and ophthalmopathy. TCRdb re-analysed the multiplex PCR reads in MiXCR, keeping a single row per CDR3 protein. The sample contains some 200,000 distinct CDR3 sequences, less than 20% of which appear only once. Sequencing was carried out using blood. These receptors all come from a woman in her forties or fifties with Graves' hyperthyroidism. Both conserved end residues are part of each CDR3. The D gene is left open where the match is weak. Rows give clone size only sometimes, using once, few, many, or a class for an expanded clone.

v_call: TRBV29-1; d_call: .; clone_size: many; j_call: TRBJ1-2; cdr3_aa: CSVVGRYYGYTF; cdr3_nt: TGCAGCGTTGTTGGACGGTACTATGGCTACACCTTC
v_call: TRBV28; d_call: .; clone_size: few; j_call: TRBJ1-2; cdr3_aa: CASTNGGHSNYGYTF; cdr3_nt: TGTGCCAGCACCAACGGGGGCCATTCTAACTATGGCTACACCTTC
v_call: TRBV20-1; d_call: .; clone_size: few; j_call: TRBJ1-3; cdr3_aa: CSARERGAGNTIYF; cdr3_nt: TGCAGTGCTAGAGAACGGGGGGCTGGAAACACCATATATTTT
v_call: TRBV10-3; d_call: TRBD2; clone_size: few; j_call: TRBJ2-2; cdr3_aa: CAISESSSGTNTGELFF; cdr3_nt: TGTGCCATCAGTGAATCCTCCAGCGGGACTAACACCGGGGAGCTGTTTTTT
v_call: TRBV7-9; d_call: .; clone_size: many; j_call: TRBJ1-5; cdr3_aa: CASSLGGVGTEEPPQHF; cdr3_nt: TGTGCCAGCAGCTTAGGCGGTGTCGGGACGGAGGAACCGCCCCAGCATTTT
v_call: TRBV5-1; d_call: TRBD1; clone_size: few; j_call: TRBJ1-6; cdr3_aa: CASSPDVRTGYSPLHF; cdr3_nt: TGCGCCAGCAGCCCAGACGTTCGGACAGGGTATTCACCCCTCCACTTT
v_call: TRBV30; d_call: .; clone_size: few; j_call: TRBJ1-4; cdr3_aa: CAWSVLGTPNEKLFF; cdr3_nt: TGTGCCTGGAGTGTACTTGGGACACCGAATGAAAAACTGTTTTTT
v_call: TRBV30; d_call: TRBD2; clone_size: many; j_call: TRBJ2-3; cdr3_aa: CAWSPGLAGGLDTQYF; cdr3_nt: TGTGCCTGGAGTCCCGGACTAGCGGGAGGTCTGGATACGCAGTATTTT
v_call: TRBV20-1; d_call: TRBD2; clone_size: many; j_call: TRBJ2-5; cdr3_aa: CSARPREGLKETQYF; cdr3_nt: TGCAGTGCTAGACCTCGGGAGGGCCTTAAGGAGACCCAGTACTTC
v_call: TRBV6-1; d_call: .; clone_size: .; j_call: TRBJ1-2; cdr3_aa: CASSRQQGLGNHGYTF; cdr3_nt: TGTGCCAGCAGTCGACAACAGGGACTGGGGAATCATGGCTACACCTTC
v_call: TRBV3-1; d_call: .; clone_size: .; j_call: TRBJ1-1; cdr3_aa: CASSQGGDAEAFF; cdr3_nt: TGTGCCAGCAGCCAAGGTGGGGACGCTGAAGCTTTCTTT
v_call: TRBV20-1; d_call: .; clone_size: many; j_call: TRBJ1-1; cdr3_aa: CSSLGGANTEAFF; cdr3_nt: TGCAGTTCTCTGGGGGGGGCGAACACTGAAGCTTTCTTT
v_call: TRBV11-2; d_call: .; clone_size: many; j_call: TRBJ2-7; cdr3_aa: CASSTNEAYEQYF; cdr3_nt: TGTGCCAGCAGCACCAACGAGGCCTACGAGCAGTACTTC
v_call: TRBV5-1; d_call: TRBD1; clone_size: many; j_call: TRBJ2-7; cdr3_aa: CASSLLGDSSYEQYF; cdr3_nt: TGCGCCAGCAGCTTACTAGGGGACAGTTCCTACGAGCAGTACTTC
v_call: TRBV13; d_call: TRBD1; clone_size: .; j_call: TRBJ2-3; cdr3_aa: CASSFRSGQVTDTQYF; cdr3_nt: TGCGCCAGCAGCTTCCGCTCGGGACAGGTAACAGATACGCAGTATTTT
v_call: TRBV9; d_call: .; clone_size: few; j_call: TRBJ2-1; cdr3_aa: CASSVGGGPHNEQFF; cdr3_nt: TGTGCCAGCAGCGTAGGAGGAGGGCCTCACAATGAGCAGTTCTTC
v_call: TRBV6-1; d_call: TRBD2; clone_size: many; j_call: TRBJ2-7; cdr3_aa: CASRGRDYRTYEQYF; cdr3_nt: TGTGCCAGCAGAGGCCGGGACTACCGAACCTACGAGCAGTACTTC
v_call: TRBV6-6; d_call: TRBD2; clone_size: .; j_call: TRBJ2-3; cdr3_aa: CASSYSIAGSTDTQYF; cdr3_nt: TGTGCCAGCAGTTACTCGATAGCGGGGAGCACAGATACGCAGTATTTT